The source of this T cell receptor beta chain is a study of T-cell memory formation after mild COVID-19 (dated by TCRdb to 2020 to 2023). Describing the broader study: Most TCR sequence clusters were specific to one of the two donors. Two young, previously healthy adult volunteers made up the cohort, one male and one female. Longitudinal TCRalpha and TCRbeta repertoire sequencing tracked T-cell clones expanding and contracting after mild COVID-19 in two donors.

In its sample, this clonotype was seen a few times. Its binding antigen is unknown. The record has no base qualities; no much larger clone is one base away. PBMCs were isolated by Ficoll-Paque density gradient centrifugation. The paper as a whole reports these results and caveats: Contracting CD4+ clones were found mainly in CM and EM memory subsets, while CD8+ clones were enriched in EMRA. Some responding clones were found in pre-infection memory, which suggests that pre-existing cross-reactive memory T cells took part in the SARS-CoV-2 response. Balanced CD4/CD8 phenotypes were observed for clones contracting from day 15 to 85, whereas a bias towards CD4+ was observed for a second wave of clones expanding from day 15 to 37. Only two mild cases were covered in the study, and larger cohorts including severe cases with pre-infection samples were considered necessary. SARS-CoV-2 specificity was not confirmed for the second-wave clones peaking on day 37.

TCRdb shows the sequencer as Illumina NovaSeq 6000. cDNA libraries for TCRalpha and TCRbeta were prepared by 5'RACE using constant-segment primers, with sample barcodes and unique molecular identifiers added. Trizol reagent was used to extract RNA from every sample. Libraries were amplified in two PCR steps, with a second sample barcode and Illumina TruSeq adapters added in the second step. Libraries were sequenced on an Illumina NovaSeq with 2 x 150 bp paired-end reads. The study's own analysis went as follows. With migec v1.2.7, reads were demultiplexed and then collapsed into UMI-guided consensus sequences. With mixcr v2.1.11, UMI consensuses were aligned to TRA and TRB V and J templates and assembled into clonotypes. Expanded or contracted clonotypes were those called significant by both edgeR and NoisET, with noise models trained on biological replicates. edgeR calls used a false discovery rate-adjusted p below 0.01 and a log2 fold-change threshold of 1. As an exploratory analysis of dynamics, max-normalized trajectories of the 1000 most abundant clonotypes were examined with PCA combined with hierarchical clustering. Separately sequenced CD4+ and CD8+ repertoires were used to assign a CD4 or CD8 phenotype to each responding clone. TCRdb trimmed public reads at Q25 via fastp, called clones via MiXCR and kept in-frame beta chains. Entries that share a CDR3 protein sequence are merged under the most common genes and DNA. TCRdb's processing, not the authors' own work, is the source of the V and J calls. The sample table shows roughly 200,000 distinct CDR3 sequences, and about 17% are seen once. The top ten hold 2.4% of the sample.

From the cysteine up to the phenylalanine, the CDR3 has a length of 14 residues. The sequence is cut down to CDR3 DNA, 42 bases in frame from base 1. V was cut back by 0 bases and J by 1 base, leaving a gap of 7 bases between them. Based on the germline V gene, the CDR1 and CDR2 sequences are SGHRS and YFSETQ. The receptor comes from an adult woman who had mild COVID-19 (a few samples of this study predate the infection). The sample titles of this study are shuffled in the database, so cell type and time point are left out; the donor was told from shared clones. The chain employs TRBV5-1 and TRBJ1-1; too little of a D gene remains to name it. Sequences were obtained from PBMCs or a T cell subset sorted from them (not recorded which). At the DNA level, the sequence is TGCGCCAGCAGCTTGGTGCGGGCGAACACTGAAGCTTTCTTT. This translates into CASSLVRANTEAFF.